The sequence of this TCR beta chain was determined in a study of blood T cell repertoires in COVID-19. Profiled with immunoSEQ multiplex PCR; TCRdb holds only in-frame clones, not every one. The profile covers over 300,000 clones, with under 90% appearing a single time and about 10% taken by the ten largest. V dropped 6 bases and J dropped 5; count of bases not matched to a gene: 4. The CDR3 consists of 14 residues. From germline, CDR1 is KGHSH and CDR2 LQKENI. V and J are TRBV18 and TRBJ1-5; 10 nucleotides agree with TRBD1. Sequenced input: PBMCs or T cells enriched from blood (not recorded which). The clonotype comes from a woman aged 18-29 years who had recovered from COVID-19. CDR3 amino acids: CASSRGTGDQPQHF. CDR3 DNA: TGTGCCAGCTCGCGCGGGACAGGGGATCAGCCCCAGCATTTT.